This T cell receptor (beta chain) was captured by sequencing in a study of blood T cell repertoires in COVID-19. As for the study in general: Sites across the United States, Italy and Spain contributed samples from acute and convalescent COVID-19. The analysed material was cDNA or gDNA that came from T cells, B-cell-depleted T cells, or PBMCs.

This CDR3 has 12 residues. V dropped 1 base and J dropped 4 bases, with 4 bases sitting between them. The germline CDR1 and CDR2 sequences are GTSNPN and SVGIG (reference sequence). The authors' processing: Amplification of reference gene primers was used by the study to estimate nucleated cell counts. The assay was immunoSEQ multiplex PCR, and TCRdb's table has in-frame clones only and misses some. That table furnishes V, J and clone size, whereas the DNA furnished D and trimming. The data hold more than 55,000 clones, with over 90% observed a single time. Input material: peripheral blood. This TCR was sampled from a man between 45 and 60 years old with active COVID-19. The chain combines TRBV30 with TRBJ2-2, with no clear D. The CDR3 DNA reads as TGTGCCTGGAGTGCGTTCACCGGGGAGCTGTTTTTT. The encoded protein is CAWSAFTGELFF.